This T cell receptor (beta chain) was observed in a study of response to subunit inactivated influenza vaccine. TCRdb independently ran MiXCR on the RT-PCR reads; one entry per CDR3 protein. The table includes about 530,000 distinct CDR3 sequences, roughly 10% detected once. The CDR3 contains 12 residues. The germline V and J ends were trimmed by 4 bases and 4 bases, with 11 bases remaining between them. The germline gives CDR1 SQVTM, CDR2 ANQGSEA. Study-level findings and limits: Only a handful of new T cells, the authors suggested, are recruited with each seasonal influenza vaccination.

A remark on this clonotype: The antigen remains undetermined.

Sample: PBMCs from blood, taken on the day of vaccination. This clonotype was sampled from a man over 45 who received an inactivated influenza vaccine. This sequence joins TRBV29-1 and TRBJ2-7; D unresolved. This chain's CDR3 is CSVVVSPYEQYF. The DNA of the CDR3 is TGCAGCGTTGTGGTGAGTCCATACGAGCAGTACTTC.